The 16 T cell receptor beta chains given below trace back to one sample, sequenced in a study of control samples from healthy donors and cancer patients. Data came from immunoSEQ multiplex PCR; TCRdb stores just in-frame clones and leaves some out. The sample shows roughly 100,000 clones, around nine tenths of them seen only once. Sequenced sample: PBMCs. These receptors were collected from a man in his 60s with lung cancer.

The chain couples TRBV5-1 to TRBJ1-1; perhaps TRBD1 as D (5 bases). Trimming pared 4 bases from V and 2 bases from J, leaving 15 bases between. The CDR3 spans 15 residues. Looked up from germline, CDR1 is SGHRS and CDR2 is YFSETQ. The CDR3: CASSPGRQINTEAFF. The CDR3 nucleotides read TGCGCCAGCAGCCCGGGGCGACAGATAAACACTGAAGCTTTCTTT.

The chain combines TRBV11-2 with TRBJ1-1; weak D call: TRBD1 (5 bases). The CDR3 spans 14 residues. Germline V gene data show CDR1 as SGHAT and CDR2 as FQNNGV. Trimming cost V 5 bases and J 0 bases, with 10 bases left between them. The CDR3: CASSLGGVNTEAFF. In DNA, the CDR3 is TGTGCCAGCAGCCTTGGGGGGGTGAACACTGAAGCTTTCTTT.

CDR3 amino acids: CATSTQGGNQPQHF. The CDR3 DNA follows: TGTGCCACCAGCACACAGGGAGGCAATCAGCCCCAGCATTTT. The V and J genes are TRBV15 and TRBJ1-5; the D gene is possibly TRBD1 (6 bases). CDR1 is LNHNV and CDR2 is YYDKDF in the germline V gene (reference sequence). V was pared by 4 bases and J by 2 bases, with 9 bases between. The CDR3 contains 14 residues.

This clone rates as medium-sized. The J gene is TRBJ1-1, the V gene TRBV3-1 (or the pseudogene TRBV3-2); D is possibly TRBD1 (5 bases). The CDR3 covers 14 residues. Germline V gene sequence: CDR1 LGHDT, CDR2 YNNKEL (reference sequence). The V and J ends lost 4 bases and 4 bases respectively, with 13 bases between them. The CDR3 DNA sequence: TGTGCCAGCAGCCCCCAAGGGACCGGCACTGAAGCTTTCTTT. It specifies CASSPQGTGTEAFF.

The chain has TRBV6-5 and TRBJ2-7; D gene ambiguous. Deletions cut 7 bases from V and 12 bases from J, with 19 bases between. The CDR3 has 12 residues. Germline loops: CDR1 MNHEY, CDR2 SVGAGI. The CDR3 loop is CASNRSGRELYV. CDR3 sequence (DNA): TGTGCCAGCAACCGTTCAGGACGCGAACTGTACGTC.

The chain recombines TRBV9 with TRBJ1-2, with TRBD1 matching 9 bases. Germline V CDR1 and CDR2: SGDLS, YYNGEE. The J segment lost 4 bases and the V segment lost 3 bases, leaving 10 bases of the junction unmatched. CDR3 length: 16 amino acids. The CDR3 sequence: CASSAQGAGNVYGYTF. The CDR3 DNA is TGTGCCAGCAGCGCACAGGGGGCGGGGAATGTCTATGGCTACACCTTC. The full variable domain, completed using reference TRBV9 and TRBJ1-2, is DSGVTQTPKHLITATGQRVTLRCSPRSGDLSVYWYQQSLDQGLQFLIQYYNGEERAKGNILERFSAQQFPDLHSELNLSSLELGDSALYFCASSAQGAGNVYGYTFGSGTRLTVV.

This chain links TRBV6-5 with TRBJ1-6, with D perhaps TRBD1 (6 bases). CDR3 size: 15 residues. Trimming shortened V by 6 bases and J by 6 bases, and 15 bases separated the two germline ends. Germline lookup yields CDR1 MNHEY and CDR2 SVGAGI. The CDR3 reads CASSSWDTTNSPLHF. CDR3 coding DNA: TGTGCCAGCAGCTCATGGGACACGACTAATTCACCCCTCCACTTT.

J is TRBJ2-7 and V is TRBV7-9, with D tentatively TRBD1 (6 bases). The ends were cut back, 5 bases at V and 5 bases at J, with 13 bases in the middle. The CDR3 runs to 13 residues. CDR1 is SEHNR, CDR2 FQNEAQ, per germline (reference sequence). The CDR3 here is CASSLQGRHEQYF. The DNA for the CDR3 is TGTGCCAGCAGCCTACAGGGACGCCACGAGCAGTACTTC.

V usage is TRBV4-1 and J usage is TRBJ1-1, with D possibly TRBD1 on 5 matching bases. The V gene lost 3 bases and the J gene lost 0 bases, with 8 bases spanning the gap. The CDR3 loop spans 14 amino acids. CDR1 MGHRA and CDR2 YSYEKL come from the germline V gene. CDR3 DNA: TGCGCCAGCAGCCAGGCGACAGTGAACACTGAAGCTTTCTTT. Translated: CASSQATVNTEAFF.

In the case of this clone: Sequence at one end of the junction differs from germline and may be a read error. The chain employs TRBV5-1 and TRBJ1-4, with D uncertain. Germline V gene data show CDR1 as SGHRS and CDR2 as YFSETQ. The CDR3 runs to 12 residues. CDR3 sequence reads: CASSLYLVKTVF. CDR3 nucleotides: TGCGCCAGCAGCTTGTATTTGGTAAAAACTGTTTTT.

Only one count was recorded for this clone. This rearrangement joins TRBV10-1 to TRBJ1-2; 8 bases align to TRBD1. The CDR3 covers 15 residues. V shed 0 bases, J shed 5 bases, and the junction held 5 bases outside the gene matches. Looked up from germline, CDR1 is WNHNN and CDR2 is SYGVQD (reference sequence). In DNA, the CDR3 is TGCGCCAGCAGTGAGTCGGCAGGGGGCCCGTATGGCTACACCTTC. It yields the protein CASSESAGGPYGYTF.

The chain links TRBV2 to TRBJ2-1; no firm D call. The V end was cut by 5 bases, the J end by 8 bases, with 13 bases between. The CDR3 has 13 amino acids. CDR1 is SNHLY, CDR2 FYNNEI, per germline. The CDR3 here is CASSSLGSDEQFF. In DNA, the CDR3 is TGTGCCAGCAGTTCCCTTGGATCGGATGAGCAGTTCTTC.

This rearrangement joins TRBV4-1 to TRBJ2-1, with TRBD1 matching over 7 bases. CDR1 is MGHRA and CDR2 is YSYEKL in the germline V gene. The CDR3 is 16 amino acids. Trimming at V came to 3 bases and at J to 14 bases, leaving 19 bases not matched to a gene. The CDR3 coding sequence is TGCGCCAGCAGCCAGAGGGACAGAACCCCCCTTGGTGGGAAGTTCTTC. Its translation is CASSQRDRTPLGGKFF.

The chain links TRBV12-3 or TRBV12-4 to TRBJ1-2, with D hard to call. The V gene lost 3 bases and the J gene lost 6 bases, with 11 bases spanning the gap. There are 13 residues in the CDR3. The CDR3 nucleotides read TGTGCCAGCAGTTTTATGCAGGTACATGGCTACACCTTC. Translation gives CASSFMQVHGYTF.

Only one count was recorded for this clone. This chain connects TRBV19 to TRBJ1-1, with D uncertain. The germline V gene encodes CDR1 LNHDA and CDR2 SQIVND (reference sequence). There are 14 residues in the CDR3. Deletions cut 5 bases from V and 0 bases from J, with 10 bases between. CDR3 residues: CASSALTMNTEAFF. CDR3 sequence (DNA): TGTGCCAGTAGTGCCCTTACAATGAACACTGAAGCTTTCTTT.

The rearrangement joins TRBV30 to TRBJ1-6; D is perhaps TRBD1 (5 bases). There are 14 residues in the CDR3. Germline CDR1 reads GTSNPN; CDR2 reads SVGIG (reference sequence). Trimming took 4 bases from V and 7 from J, leaving 14 bases between them. The CDR3 sequence: CAWKGVLENSPLHF. The CDR3 DNA is TGTGCCTGGAAAGGGGTCTTGGAAAATTCACCCCTCCACTTT.